The 10 T cell receptor beta chains in this list originate from one sample, sequenced in a study of T cells in Graves' hyperthyroidism and ophthalmopathy. Amplified TCR beta CDR3 regions derived from RNA transcripts. The HTBI primer set drove a first-round RT-PCR of the TCR CDR3. One entry per CDR3 protein results from TCRdb running MiXCR on the multiplex PCR reads. The sample records approximately 270,000 distinct CDR3 sequences, more than 14% being singletons. The source material was blood. The receptors stem from a woman aged 40 to 50 with Graves' hyperthyroidism that later progressed to Graves' ophthalmopathy.

The rearrangement uses TRBV4-3 and TRBJ2-1; maybe TRBD2 (6 bases). CDR3 size: 18 residues. Trimming left V 2 bases short and J 4 bases short, with 21 bases between. Germline V lookup: CDR1 LGHNA, CDR2 YSLEER. The CDR3, as DNA: TGCGCCAGCAGCCAACCCTCCCGGAGAATAGCGGCTTACAATGAGCAGTTCTTC. Protein product: CASSQPSRRIAAYNEQFF.

This clonotype was seen at least ten times. The chain has TRBV12-3 or TRBV12-4 and TRBJ2-1, with 13 bases lining up with TRBD2. This CDR3 has 15 residues. The trim removed 5 bases at V and 13 bases at J, leaving 11 bases unmatched. The CDR3 reads CASSLGTSGTSPQFF. Here the CDR3 DNA reads TGTGCCAGCAGTCTTGGGACTAGCGGGACATCCCCCCAGTTCTTC.

This clonotype was counted ten times or more. V usage is TRBV20-1 and J usage is TRBJ2-3; TRBD2 agrees at 8 bases. CDR1 is DFQATT and CDR2 is SNEGSKA in the germline V gene (reference sequence). The CDR3 contains 12 residues. Trimming cost V 6 bases and J 5 bases; bases outside gene matches: 4. This chain's CDR3 is CSATGGIDTQYF. In DNA form, the CDR3 reads TGCAGTGCGACGGGGGGGATAGATACGCAGTATTTT.

This clonotype was detected ten times or more. The chain's CDR3 is CASSHYEQYF. Written as DNA, the CDR3 is TGTGCCAGCAGTCATTACGAGCAGTACTTC. This chain uses TRBV28 with TRBJ2-7; no clear D. The V end lost 5 bases, the J end lost 4 bases, and 3 bases lay between the germline ends. Per germline, CDR1 MDHEN and CDR2 SYDVKM. This CDR3 spans 10 amino acids.

V usage is TRBV19 and J usage is TRBJ2-7; 10 nucleotides match TRBD2. This CDR3 contains 15 residues. Per the germline V gene, CDR1 is LNHDA and CDR2 is SQIVND (reference sequence). V lost 3 bases, J lost 5 bases, and 7 bases stayed unmatched. The CDR3 sequence is CASSMRRLAGDEQYF. CDR3 coding DNA: TGTGCCAGTAGTATGAGGAGGCTAGCGGGAGACGAGCAGTACTTC.

This clonotype was seen many times. The rearrangement links TRBV5-1 to TRBJ2-4, with TRBD2 as a possible D gene (5 bases). Germline V CDR1 and CDR2: SGHRS, YFSETQ. This CDR3 spans 17 amino acids. V was trimmed by 0 bases and J by 1 base, leaving 14 bases between them. CDR3: CASSLVTVRGAKNIQYF. CDR3 sequence (DNA): TGCGCCAGCAGCTTGGTTACTGTCAGAGGGGCCAAAAACATTCAGTACTTC.

This chain links TRBV6-1 with TRBJ2-1; D possibly corresponds to TRBD2 (6 bases). CDR3 length: 16 amino acids. Looked up from germline, CDR1 is MNHNS and CDR2 is SASEGT. The ends were cut back, 0 bases at V and 8 bases at J, with 17 bases in the middle. CDR3 bases: TGTGCCAGCAGTGAAGCCGACGTTCTAGCGAGATATGAGCAGTTCTTC. It yields the protein CASSEADVLARYEQFF.

The chain combines TRBV7-8 with TRBJ2-6; TRBD1 might be the D (6 bases). The V gene's germline CDR1 is SGHVS and CDR2 FQNEAQ. This CDR3 region has 20 residues. V was clipped by 1 base and J by 0 bases, with 19 bases between them. CDR3 protein: CASSLVGPQGHGSGANVLTF. CDR3 in DNA: TGTGCCAGCAGCTTAGTTGGGCCACAGGGACACGGCTCTGGGGCCAACGTCCTGACTTTC.

This clonotype showed up many times. The chain joins TRBV27 to TRBJ2-7; perhaps TRBD2 as D (6 bases). Trimming cost V 3 bases and J 0 bases, with 18 bases left between them. This CDR3 is 17 amino acids long. CDR1 and CDR2 (germline): MNHEY, SMNVEV (reference sequence). The CDR3 bases are TGTGCCAGCAGTTTCGCAGCAAGCGGGCTTAGCTCCTACGAGCAGTACTTC. Amino acids: CASSFAASGLSSYEQYF.

This clonotype was observed at least ten times. The V and J genes are TRBV12-3 or TRBV12-4 and TRBJ1-3, with D uncertain. V lost 2 bases and J lost 4, with 12 bases in between. The length of the CDR3 is 15 residues. The CDR3 reads CASSLLPVGGNTIYF. CDR3 DNA sequence: TGTGCCAGCAGTTTATTACCGGTGGGAGGAAACACCATATATTTT.